This T cell receptor beta chain was sequenced in a study of blood T cell repertoires in COVID-19. V gave up 9 bases and J gave up 1 base; unmatched junction bases: 0. Germline-derived CDR1 and CDR2 are LNHDA and SQIVND (reference sequence). CDR3 length: 12 amino acids. The data were produced by immunoSEQ multiplex PCR, yet TCRdb's version contains in-frame clones alone and is incomplete. The sample includes 98,000 or so clones, roughly nine tenths of them seen just once. The chain employs TRBV19 and TRBJ1-5; 7 bases agree with TRBD1. The source material was peripheral blood. This TCR derives from a human donor in a cohort sampled during active COVID-19. The CDR3 bases are TGTGCCAGGACAGGGAGCAATCAGCCCCAGCATTTT. Translation: CARTGSNQPQHF.